The clone carrying this T cell receptor (beta chain) has more than one count but fewer than ten. Antigen unknown. Scientists made TCR beta libraries using quantitative 5'-RACE with molecular barcodes. A single record per CDR3 protein comes from TCRdb applying MiXCR to the 5' RACE reads. The sample holds under 150,000 distinct CDR3 sequences, roughly 18% seen once. The data stem from a study of CD8 T cells in ankylosing spondylitis. Study-level findings and limits: A TCR beta motif of fewer than ten highly homologous variants appeared characteristic of ankylosing spondylitis blood. Previous work reported some of these motif variants in the synovial fluid and blood of reactive arthritis.

Looked up from germline, CDR1 is SGHDT and CDR2 is YYEEEE. Trimming removed 2 bases from V and 2 bases from J, with 11 bases in between. The CDR3 contains 15 residues. The source is a male donor with ankylosing spondylitis. The chain joins TRBV5-6 to TRBJ2-1; D is ambiguous. The sample taken for sequencing was blood, either unsorted or a sorted T cell fraction (not recorded which). The chain's CDR3 is CASSFWASTYNEQFF. Here the CDR3 DNA reads TGTGCCAGCAGCTTTTGGGCGAGTACCTACAATGAGCAGTTCTTC.